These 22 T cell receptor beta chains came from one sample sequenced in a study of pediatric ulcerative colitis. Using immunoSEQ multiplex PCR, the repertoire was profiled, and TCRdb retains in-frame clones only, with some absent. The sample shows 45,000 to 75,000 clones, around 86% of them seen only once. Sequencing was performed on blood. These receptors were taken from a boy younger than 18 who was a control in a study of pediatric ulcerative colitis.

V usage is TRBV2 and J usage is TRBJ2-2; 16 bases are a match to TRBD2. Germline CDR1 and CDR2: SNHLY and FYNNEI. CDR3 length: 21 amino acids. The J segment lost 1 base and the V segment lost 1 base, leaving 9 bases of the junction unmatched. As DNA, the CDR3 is TGTGCCAGCAGTGAAGGTTCCGGGACTAGCGGGAGGGCCCTGAACACCGGGGAGCTGTTTTTT. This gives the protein CASSEGSGTSGRALNTGELFF.

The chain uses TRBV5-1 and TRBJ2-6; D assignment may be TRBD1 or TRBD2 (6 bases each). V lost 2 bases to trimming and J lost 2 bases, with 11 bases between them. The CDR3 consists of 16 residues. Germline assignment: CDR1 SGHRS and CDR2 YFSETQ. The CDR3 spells CASSLWGAAGANVLTF. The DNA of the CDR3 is TGCGCCAGCAGCTTATGGGGGGCTGCTGGGGCCAACGTCCTGACTTTC.

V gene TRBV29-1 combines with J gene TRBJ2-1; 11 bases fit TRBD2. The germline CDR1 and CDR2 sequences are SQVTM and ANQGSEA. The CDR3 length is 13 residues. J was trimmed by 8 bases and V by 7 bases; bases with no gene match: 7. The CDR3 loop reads CSGLAGFIDEQFF. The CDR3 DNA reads TGCAGCGGACTAGCGGGATTTATAGATGAGCAGTTCTTC.

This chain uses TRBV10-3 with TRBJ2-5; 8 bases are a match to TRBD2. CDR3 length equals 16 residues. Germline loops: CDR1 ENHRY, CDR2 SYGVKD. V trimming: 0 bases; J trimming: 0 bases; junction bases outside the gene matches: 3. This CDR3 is CAISESAGGNQETQYF. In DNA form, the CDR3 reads TGTGCCATCAGTGAGTCGGCGGGAGGAAACCAAGAGACCCAGTACTTC.

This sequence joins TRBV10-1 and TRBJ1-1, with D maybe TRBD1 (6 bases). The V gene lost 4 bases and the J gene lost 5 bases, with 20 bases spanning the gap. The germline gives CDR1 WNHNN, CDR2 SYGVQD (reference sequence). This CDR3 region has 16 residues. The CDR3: CASSGSRGEGGTEAFF. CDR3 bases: TGCGCCAGCAGTGGATCGAGGGGGGAGGGAGGAACTGAAGCTTTCTTT.

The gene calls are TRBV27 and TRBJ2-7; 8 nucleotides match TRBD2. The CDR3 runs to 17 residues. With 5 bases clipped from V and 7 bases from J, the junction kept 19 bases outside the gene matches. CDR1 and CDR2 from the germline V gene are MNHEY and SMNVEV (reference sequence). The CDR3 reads CASSPLGVRGGAREQYF. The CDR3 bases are TGTGCCAGCAGTCCCTTGGGGGTCCGGGGGGGGGCGAGAGAGCAGTACTTC.

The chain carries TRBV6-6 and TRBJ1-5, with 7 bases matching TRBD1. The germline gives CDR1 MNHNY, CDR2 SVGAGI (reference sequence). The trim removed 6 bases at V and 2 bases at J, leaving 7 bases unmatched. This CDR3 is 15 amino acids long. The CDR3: CASRWDRGGNQPQHF. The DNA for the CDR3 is TGTGCCAGCAGATGGGACAGAGGGGGCAATCAGCCCCAGCATTTT.

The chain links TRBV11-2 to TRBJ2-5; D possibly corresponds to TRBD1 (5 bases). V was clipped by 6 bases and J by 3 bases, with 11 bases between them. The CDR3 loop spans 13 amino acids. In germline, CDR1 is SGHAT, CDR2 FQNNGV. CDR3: CASSQLGEETQYF. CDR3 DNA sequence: TGTGCCAGCAGTCAATTAGGGGAAGAGACCCAGTACTTC.

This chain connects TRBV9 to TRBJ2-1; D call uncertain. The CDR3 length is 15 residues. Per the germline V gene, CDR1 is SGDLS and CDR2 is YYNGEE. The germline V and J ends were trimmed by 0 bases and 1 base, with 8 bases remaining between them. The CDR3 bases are TGTGCCAGCAGCGTAGGTCGAGCGTCCTACAATGAGCAGTTCTTC. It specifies CASSVGRASYNEQFF. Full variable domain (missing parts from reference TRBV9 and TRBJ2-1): DSGVTQTPKHLITATGQRVTLRCSPRSGDLSVYWYQQSLDQGLQFLIQYYNGEERAKGNILERFSAQQFPDLHSELNLSSLELGDSALYFCASSVGRASYNEQFFGPGTRLTVL.

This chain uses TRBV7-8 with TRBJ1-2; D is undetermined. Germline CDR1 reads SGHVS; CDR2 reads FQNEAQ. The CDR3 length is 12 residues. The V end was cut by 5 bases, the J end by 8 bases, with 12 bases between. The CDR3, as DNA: TGTGCCAGCAGCCTGCAAACGGGGGGCTACACCTTC. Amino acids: CASSLQTGGYTF.

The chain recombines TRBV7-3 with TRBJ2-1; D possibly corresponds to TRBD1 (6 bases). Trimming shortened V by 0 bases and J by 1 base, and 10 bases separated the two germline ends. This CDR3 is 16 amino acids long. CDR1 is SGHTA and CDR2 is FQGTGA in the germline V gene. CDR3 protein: CASSLTGGYSYNEQFF. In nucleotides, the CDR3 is TGTGCCAGCAGCTTAACAGGGGGATATTCCTACAATGAGCAGTTCTTC.

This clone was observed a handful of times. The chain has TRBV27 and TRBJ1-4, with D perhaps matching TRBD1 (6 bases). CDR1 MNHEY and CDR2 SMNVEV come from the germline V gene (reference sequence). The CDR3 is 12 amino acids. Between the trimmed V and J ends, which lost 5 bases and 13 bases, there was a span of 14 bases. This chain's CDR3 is CASSRGGPPLFF. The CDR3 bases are TGTGCCAGCAGTCGAGGGGGGCCCCCACTGTTTTTT. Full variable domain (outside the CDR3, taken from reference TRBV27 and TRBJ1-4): EAQVTQNPRYLITVTGKKLTVTCSQNMNHEYMSWYRQDPGLGLRQIYYSMNVEVTDKGDVPEGYKVSRKEKRNFPLILESPSPNQTSLYFCASSRGGPPLFFGSGTQLSVL.

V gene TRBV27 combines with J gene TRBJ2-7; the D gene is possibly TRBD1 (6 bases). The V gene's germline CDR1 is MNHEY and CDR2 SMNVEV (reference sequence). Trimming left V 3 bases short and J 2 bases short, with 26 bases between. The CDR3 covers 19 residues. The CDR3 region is CASSLTGPLPRYYPYEQYF. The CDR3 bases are TGTGCCAGCAGTTTGACAGGTCCCCTCCCGCGGTACTACCCCTACGAGCAGTACTTC.

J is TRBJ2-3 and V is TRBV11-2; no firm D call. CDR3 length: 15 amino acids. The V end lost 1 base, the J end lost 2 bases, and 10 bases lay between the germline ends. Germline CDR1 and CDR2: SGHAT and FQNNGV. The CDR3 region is CASSLGHGYTDTQYF. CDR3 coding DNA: TGTGCCAGCAGCTTAGGGCACGGTTACACAGATACGCAGTATTTT. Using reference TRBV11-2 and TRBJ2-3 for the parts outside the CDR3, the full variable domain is EAGVAQSPRYKIIEKRQSVAFWCNPISGHATLYWYQQILGQGPKLLIQFQNNGVVDDSQLPKDRFSAERLKGVDSTLKIQPAKLEDSAVYLCASSLGHGYTDTQYFGPGTRLTVL.

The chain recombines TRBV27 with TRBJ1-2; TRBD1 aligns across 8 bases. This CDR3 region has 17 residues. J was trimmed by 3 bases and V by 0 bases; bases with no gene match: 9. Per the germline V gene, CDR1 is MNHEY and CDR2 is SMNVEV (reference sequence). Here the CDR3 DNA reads TGTGCCAGCAGTTTATCGGTCAGGGGGCGTTCAGACTATGGCTACACCTTC. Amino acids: CASSLSVRGRSDYGYTF.

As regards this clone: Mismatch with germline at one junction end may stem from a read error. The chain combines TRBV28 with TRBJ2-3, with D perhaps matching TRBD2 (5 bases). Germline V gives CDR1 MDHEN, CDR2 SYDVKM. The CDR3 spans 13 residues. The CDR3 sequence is CAIGNPSTDMQYF. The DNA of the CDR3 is TGTGCCATCGGAAACCCTAGCACAGATATGCAGTATTTT.

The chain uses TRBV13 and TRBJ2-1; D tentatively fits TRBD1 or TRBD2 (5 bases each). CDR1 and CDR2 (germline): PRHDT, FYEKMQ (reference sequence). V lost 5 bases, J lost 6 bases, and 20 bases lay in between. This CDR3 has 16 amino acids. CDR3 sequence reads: CASSRRTGTEPNEQFF. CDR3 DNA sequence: TGTGCCAGCAGCCGGCGGACCGGGACGGAACCCAATGAGCAGTTCTTC.

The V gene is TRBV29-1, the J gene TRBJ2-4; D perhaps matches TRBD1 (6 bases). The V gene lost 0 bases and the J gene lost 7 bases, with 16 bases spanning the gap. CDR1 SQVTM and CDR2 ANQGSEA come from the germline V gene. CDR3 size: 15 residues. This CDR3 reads CSVEDGYRDFNIQYF. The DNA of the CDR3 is TGCAGCGTTGAAGATGGGTACAGGGATTTCAACATTCAGTACTTC.

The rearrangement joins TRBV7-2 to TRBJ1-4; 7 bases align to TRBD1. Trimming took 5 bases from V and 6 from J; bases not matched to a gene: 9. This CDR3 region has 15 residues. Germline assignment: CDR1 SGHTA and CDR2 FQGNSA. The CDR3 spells CASSARDRRHEKLFF. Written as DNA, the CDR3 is TGTGCCAGCAGCGCCCGGGACAGACGGCATGAAAAACTGTTTTTT.

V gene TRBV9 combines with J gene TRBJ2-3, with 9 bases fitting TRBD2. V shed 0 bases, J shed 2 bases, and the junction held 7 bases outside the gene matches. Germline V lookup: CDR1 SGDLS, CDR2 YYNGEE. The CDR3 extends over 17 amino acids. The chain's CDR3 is CASSVDWSGGITDTQYF. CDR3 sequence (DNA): TGTGCCAGCAGCGTAGATTGGAGCGGGGGGATCACAGATACGCAGTATTTT.

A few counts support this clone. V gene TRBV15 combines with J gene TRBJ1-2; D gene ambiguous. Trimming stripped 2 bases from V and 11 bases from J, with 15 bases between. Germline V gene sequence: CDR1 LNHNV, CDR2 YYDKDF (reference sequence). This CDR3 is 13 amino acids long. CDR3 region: CATSRSKVSGYTF. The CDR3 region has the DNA TGTGCCACCAGCAGATCCAAGGTTAGCGGATACACCTTC.

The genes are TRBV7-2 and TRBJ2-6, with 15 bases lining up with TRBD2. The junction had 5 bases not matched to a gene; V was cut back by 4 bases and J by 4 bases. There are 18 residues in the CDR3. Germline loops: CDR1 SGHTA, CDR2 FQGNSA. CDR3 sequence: CASSWGTSGRPGANVLTF. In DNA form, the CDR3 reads TGTGCCAGCAGCTGGGGGACTAGCGGGAGGCCGGGGGCCAACGTCCTGACTTTC.